The rows below give T cell receptor beta chains drawn from one sample of a study of cytomegalovirus exposure and HLA in healthy donors. Profiled with immunoSEQ multiplex PCR; TCRdb holds only in-frame clones, not every one. The table includes 150,000 to 200,000 clones, 68% detected once. Sequencing was carried out using PBMCs. The source of these receptors is a woman aged 40 to 50 in good health and CMV-seropositive. Each CDR3 is given with its conserved first and last residue. A D gene is named only where the DNA matches it firmly. Only part of the rows carry a size: once, few, many, or a class if the clone is expanded.

>TRBJ2-7|TRBV28|TRBD2|.
TGTGCCAGCATCTCCGGAAGTAGCGGGAACTACGAGCAGTACTTC
CASISGSSGNYEQYF
>TRBJ1-3|TRBV7-8|.|.
TGTGCCAGCAGCTTAGGCCCACCAACTGCGGGAAACACCATATATTTT
CASSLGPPTAGNTIYF
>TRBJ2-7|TRBV7-2|.|few
TGTGCCAGCAGCTTCGACAGTATAGGCGAGCAGTACTTC
CASSFDSIGEQYF
>TRBJ1-5|TRBV19|TRBD1|.
TGTGCCAGTAGGACGGACAGGGAGGGCAATCAGCCCCAGCATTTT
CASRTDREGNQPQHF
>TRBJ2-7|TRBV4-3|TRBD2|.
TGCGCCAGCAGCCGAGGATGGCGGGAGGGCTCCTACGAGCAGTACTTC
CASSRGWREGSYEQYF
>TRBJ2-1|TRBV5-4|.|.
TGTGCCAGCAGCTTAGAAAGCGGGTCCTACAATGAGCAGTTCTTC
CASSLESGSYNEQFF
>TRBJ1-6|TRBV27|TRBD1|few
TGTGCCAGCAGCGATGGGACAGGGACACATAATTCACCCCTCCACTTT
CASSDGTGTHNSPLHF
>TRBJ2-3|TRBV6-6|.|.
TGTGCCAGCAGCCCGGGACTTAGCACAGATACGCAGTATTTT
CASSPGLSTDTQYF
>TRBJ2-6|TRBV19|TRBD1|.
TGTGCCAGTAGTATGATGGACAGGGTGTCTGGGGCCAACGTCCTGACTTTC
CASSMMDRVSGANVLTF
>TRBJ2-4|TRBV27|.|.
TGTGCCAGCAGTTTATTAAGGACGGGGAAAAACATTCAGTACTTC
CASSLLRTGKNIQYF
>TRBJ2-7|TRBV6-5|TRBD1|few
TGTGCCAGCAGTTACATGGGGGGACAGGGAGTCAACGAGCAGTACTTC
CASSYMGGQGVNEQYF
>TRBJ2-5|TRBV7-3|.|.
TGTGCCAGCAGCTTAAGCGGAAATTCGGAGACCCAGTACTTC
CASSLSGNSETQYF
>TRBJ2-1|TRBV12-5|TRBD2|.
TGTGCTAGTGGTTTGGGGACTAGCGTCAATGAGCAGTTCTTC
CASGLGTSVNEQFF
>TRBJ1-3|TRBV7-2|TRBD1|.
TGTGCCAGCAGCCCTCAGACAGGGGGGCGAAACACCATATATTTT
CASSPQTGGRNTIYF
>TRBJ2-3|TRBV5-1|TRBD2|few
TGCGCCAGCAGCGGGGGAGGGAGCACAGATACGCAGTATTTT
CASSGGGSTDTQYF
>TRBJ1-1|TRBV5-4|.|.
TGTGCCAGCAGCCGTCCGGAGCAGACTCTTGAAGCTTTCTTT
CASSRPEQTLEAFF
>TRBJ1-5|TRBV18|.|.
TGTGCCAGCTCACCAGACTTGGCAGGGGATCAGCCCCAGCATTTT
CASSPDLAGDQPQHF
>TRBJ1-2|TRBV29-1|TRBD1|.
TGCAGCGTTGGGGACAGGGTTCCCCTCTCCGGGGGCTACACCTTC
CSVGDRVPLSGGYTF
>TRBJ2-5|TRBV7-2|TRBD2|few
TGTGCCAGCAGCTTAGCGCTAGGTACTAGCGGGGGTTCCCAAGAGACCCAGTACTTC
CASSLALGTSGGSQETQYF
>TRBJ2-5|TRBV15|TRBD2|once
TGTGCCACCAGCAGAGAAGGGAGGGGCGGGAGCGGAGAGACCCAGTACTTC
CATSREGRGGSGETQYF
>TRBJ2-3|TRBV4-1|TRBD2|.
TGCGCCAGCAGCCAAGTCTTAGCGGGGAGCACAGATACGCAGTATTTT
CASSQVLAGSTDTQYF
>TRBJ1-1|TRBV27|.|.
TGTGCCAGCAGCAACAGGGTGAACACTGAAGCTTTCTTT
CASSNRVNTEAFF
>TRBJ2-1|TRBV18|TRBD1|few
TGTGCCAGCTCACCAGGCGCGGGACAGGGAATCTCCCCCTACAATGAGCAGTTCTTC
CASSPGAGQGISPYNEQFF
>TRBJ1-5|TRBV18|TRBD1|.
TGTGCCAGCTCACTTGACAGGGCTCGGAATCAGCCCCAGCATTTT
CASSLDRARNQPQHF
>TRBJ2-1|TRBV25-1|TRBD1|.
TGTGCCAGCAGGGTTTCACAGGGGGACAATGAGCAGTTCTTC
CASRVSQGDNEQFF
>TRBJ1-1|TRBV13|.|.
TGTGCCAGCAGCGCCCGGGAGGCGACTTTCTTT
CASSAREATFF
>TRBJ1-1|TRBV7-2|TRBD1|.
TGTGCCAGCAGCCCAAACCGACAGGGTAAGGGTGAAGCTTTCTTT
CASSPNRQGKGEAFF
>TRBJ1-6|TRBV5-4|.|few
TGTGCCAGCAGCTTAACAGGATCCTATAATTCACCCCTCCACTTT
CASSLTGSYNSPLHF
>TRBJ2-2|TRBV5-5|.|few
TGTGCCAGCAGCTTAGGGGGAAACACCGGGGAGCTGTTTTTT
CASSLGGNTGELFF
>TRBJ1-4|TRBV5-6|.|.
TGTGCCAGCAGCTTGGACACAGGCATTCCTGGAAAACTGTTTTTT
CASSLDTGIPGKLFF
>TRBJ1-3|TRBV2|TRBD1|.
TGTGCCAGCAGTGAGGACAGGAGGAACGGAAACACCATATATTTT
CASSEDRRNGNTIYF
>TRBJ1-2|TRBV28|.|.
TGTGCCAGCAGTTTATGGACAGACGCTAACTATGGCTACACCTTC
CASSLWTDANYGYTF
>TRBJ2-7|TRBV10-3|.|.
TGTGCCATCAGTGACCGGGGATTCCACGAGCAGTACTTC
CAISDRGFHEQYF
>TRBJ2-1|TRBV7-9|.|few
TGTGCCAGCAGTGATACTGGGCTGTTCTTC
CASSDTGLFF
>TRBJ2-2|TRBV6-1|TRBD1|few
TGTGCCAGCAGTCGGACAGGGAGTAACACCGGGGAGCTGTTTTTT
CASSRTGSNTGELFF
>TRBJ1-2|TRBV4-1|TRBD1|.
TGCGCCAGCAGCGAAGACTCACCGGGACAGACCAACTATGGCTACACCTTC
CASSEDSPGQTNYGYTF
>TRBJ1-1|TRBV19|.|.
TGTGCCAGTAGTATTCTCGACACTGAAGCTTTCTTT
CASSILDTEAFF
>TRBJ2-2|TRBV6-6|.|.
TGTGCCAGCAGTCAATTAGCGGTCCTGAACACCGGGGAGCTGTTTTTT
CASSQLAVLNTGELFF
>TRBJ2-7|TRBV4-3|.|few
TGCGCCAGCAGCCAAGATGCCCAGCGGGCTTACTACGAGCAGTACTTC
CASSQDAQRAYYEQYF
>TRBJ1-4|TRBV7-2|.|few
TGTGCCAGCAGCTTAACAGGGAAGCTCCCTGAAAAACTGTTTTTT
CASSLTGKLPEKLFF
>TRBJ1-5|TRBV28|TRBD1|.
TGTGCCAGCAGTCCAACAGGGGTTAGCAATCAGCCCCAGCATTTT
CASSPTGVSNQPQHF
>TRBJ1-1|TRBV6-6|.|few
TGTGCCAGCAGTTACATGGTGGTTAGCACTGAAGCTTTCTTT
CASSYMVVSTEAFF
>TRBJ1-4|TRBV2|.|.
TGTGCCAGCAGGTCTGGCGGAAAACTGTTTTTT
CASRSGGKLFF
>TRBJ2-6|TRBV7-2|.|.
TGTGCCAGCAGCTTACAGGGTATTGCTGGGGCCAACGTCCTGACTTTC
CASSLQGIAGANVLTF
>TRBJ1-1|TRBV5-1|TRBD1|.
TGCGCCAGCAGGCCGGCCCGGGACAGCCTGATCATGAACACTGAAGCTTTCTTT
CASRPARDSLIMNTEAFF
>TRBJ1-5|TRBV5-8|.|once
TGTGCCAGCCTGCGAGGCCTTCAGCAGCCCCAGCATTTT
CASLRGLQQPQHF
>TRBJ1-6|TRBV4-3|.|few
TGCGCCAGCAGCCGACTACTGAGCTCCTATAATTCACCCCTCCACTTT
CASSRLLSSYNSPLHF
>TRBJ1-1|TRBV6-5|.|.
TGTGCCAGCAGTCGCCGACAGGCCCAGGGCACTGAAGCTTTCTTT
CASSRRQAQGTEAFF
>TRBJ2-7|TRBV5-6|TRBD1|.
TGTGCCAGCAGCCGACAGGGGATAAGAGAGCAGTACTTC
CASSRQGIREQYF
>TRBJ2-7|TRBV6-6|.|.
TGTGCCAGCAGTTACAACCCCGGTTCCTACGAGCAGTACTTC
CASSYNPGSYEQYF
>TRBJ2-7|TRBV13|.|.
TGTGCCAGCAGCTCGGGACACGACGAGCAGTACTTC
CASSSGHDEQYF
>TRBJ1-6|TRBV14|.|.
TGTGCCAGCAGCCAAGTGGGGCACATAAGCTCCTATAATTCACCCCTCCACTTT
CASSQVGHISSYNSPLHF
>TRBJ2-5|TRBV28|TRBD2|.
TGTGCCACCACCTTAGCGGGGACCCAAGAGACCCAGTACTTC
CATTLAGTQETQYF
>TRBJ2-7|TRBV10-1|.|.
TGCGCCAGCATGGGCAGGGGCTCTTACGAGCAGTACTTC
CASMGRGSYEQYF
>TRBJ2-5|TRBV7-3|TRBD1|.
TGTGCCAGCAGCTTAATGGGGACAGAGGAGACCCAGTACTTC
CASSLMGTEETQYF